Listed below are T cell receptor beta chains from one sample, sequenced in a study of CD8+ T cells in alopecia areata. Generated by immunoSEQ multiplex PCR, the TCRdb table keeps only in-frame clones and is missing some. This sample carries hundreds of thousands of clones, approximately 65% of them seen once, and the ten largest clones take more than 0.95%. The material sequenced was CD4+ T cells sorted from blood, taken around week 46, from a patient treated with tofacitinib. The receptors here all came from a human donor with alopecia areata. Each CDR3 is given without its conserved first and last residue.

J,length,V,CDR3
TRBJ2-7,10,TRBV2,ARRDSSYEQY
TRBJ2-6,13,TRBV10-3,AITGGILGANVLT
TRBJ1-5,14,TRBV4-1,ASSQAGQGAGQPQH
TRBJ2-2,11,TRBV29-1,SVVKGNTGELF
TRBJ1-6,16,TRBV5-6,ASSGGQGIPPYNSPLH
TRBJ2-3,9,TRBV30,AWHGGGTQY
TRBJ1-5,15,TRBV4-3,ASSQEISGLKNQPQH
TRBJ1-2,10,TRBV29-1,SVVGGDYGYT
TRBJ1-2,12,TRBV29-1,SVVGPVSNYGYT
TRBJ1-5,14,TRBV5-6,ASSSRGRGSNQPQH
TRBJ1-6,11,TRBV30,AWKGQGKSPLH